A single sample is the source of the 21 T cell receptor beta chains below, sequenced in a study of blood T cell repertoires in COVID-19. Method: immunoSEQ multiplex PCR; TCRdb's copy keeps in-frame clones and lacks some. This table has under 250,000 clones, 80% to 90% appearing once. Material: peripheral blood. Source of these receptors: a man aged 55 to 70 with acute or convalescent COVID-19.

J is TRBJ1-2 and V is TRBV7-9; D is uncertain. This CDR3 comprises 13 residues. Germline values: CDR1 SEHNR, CDR2 FQNEAQ (reference sequence). V shed 2 bases and J shed 2 bases, with 6 bases lying between them. The CDR3 DNA is TGTGCCAGCAGCTTACCTCGGAACTATGGCTACACCTTC. It translates to CASSLPRNYGYTF.

This rearrangement joins TRBV7-3 to TRBJ2-1, with 7 nucleotides matching TRBD2. Germline V gene lookup returns CDR1 SGHTA and CDR2 FQGTGA. V was pared by 6 bases and J by 0 bases, with 8 bases of the junction left unmatched. The CDR3 totals 16 residues. The CDR3 DNA reads as TGTGCCAGCAGTCGACTAGCCTCGAGCTCCTACAATGAGCAGTTCTTC. Translated, it gives CASSRLASSSYNEQFF. Filled out from reference TRBV7-3 and TRBJ2-1, the complete variable domain reads GAGVSQTPSNKVTEKGKYVELRCDPISGHTALYWYRQSLGQGPEFLIYFQGTGAADDSGLPNDRFFAVRPEGSVSTLKIQRTERGDSAVYLCASSRLASSSYNEQFFGPGTRLTVL.

The V gene is TRBV28, the J gene TRBJ1-1; 7 bases are a match to TRBD1. Germline V gene sequence: CDR1 MDHEN, CDR2 SYDVKM. The CDR3 is 15 residues long. V lost 3 bases, J lost 0 bases, and 4 bases stayed unmatched. CDR3 nucleotides: TGTGCCAGCAGTTTCAGACAGGGAATGAACACTGAAGCTTTCTTT. It is translated as CASSFRQGMNTEAFF.

The chain recombines TRBV29-1 with TRBJ1-5; TRBD1 matches at 7 bases. V lost 6 bases and J lost 6; bases outside the gene matches: 8. CDR1 is SQVTM, CDR2 ANQGSEA, per germline. This CDR3 region has 13 residues. CDR3 in amino acids: CSVEQGIGQPQHF. CDR3 in DNA: TGCAGCGTGGAACAGGGGATCGGTCAGCCCCAGCATTTT.

This rearrangement joins TRBV18 to TRBJ1-5; D is perhaps TRBD1 (6 bases). CDR1 and CDR2 from the germline V gene are KGHSH and LQKENI. With 3 bases removed from V and 0 bases from J, the gap between germline ends came to 15 bases. This CDR3 comprises 17 residues. The CDR3 nucleotides are TGTGCCAGCTCACCCAATACAGGGTCCAGTAGCAATCAGCCCCAGCATTTT. As protein: CASSPNTGSSSNQPQHF.

This chain connects TRBV29-1 to TRBJ2-1; 9 positions match TRBD2. Germline V gene data show CDR1 as SQVTM and CDR2 as ANQGSEA. V shed 1 base and J 3 bases; nucleotides not matched to a gene: 4. This CDR3 has 15 residues. This CDR3 is CSVEGGRALYNEQFF. CDR3 nucleotide sequence: TGCAGCGTTGAAGGCGGGAGGGCTCTCTACAATGAGCAGTTCTTC.

The chain recombines TRBV5-6 with TRBJ1-4; 10 bases agree with TRBD1. The J segment lost 7 bases and the V segment lost 3 bases, leaving 6 bases of the junction unmatched. Germline CDR1 and CDR2: SGHDT and YYEEEE. This CDR3 comprises 15 residues. The CDR3 DNA reads as TGTGCCAGCAGCTCGTACCGGGACAGGGGTGAAAAACTGTTTTTT. Translating it yields CASSSYRDRGEKLFF.

The chain has TRBV5-4 and TRBJ2-3; TRBD1 might be the D (5 bases). The CDR3 is 14 residues long. The germline V gene has CDR1 SGHNT and CDR2 YYREEE (reference sequence). Trimming shortened V by 0 bases and J by 7 bases, and 12 bases separated the two germline ends. CDR3 amino acids: CASSLARRDHTQYF. The CDR3 DNA follows: TGTGCCAGCAGCTTGGCCCGCAGGGATCATACGCAGTATTTT.

V is TRBV9 and J is TRBJ2-3; D possibly corresponds to TRBD1 (5 bases). The germline V gene has CDR1 SGDLS and CDR2 YYNGEE. This CDR3 has 16 amino acids. Trimming pared 3 bases from V and 1 base from J, leaving 15 bases between. CDR3 loop: CASSGHQGIGTDTQYF. Here the CDR3 DNA reads TGTGCCAGCAGCGGCCATCAGGGAATCGGCACAGATACGCAGTATTTT. The full variable domain, its missing parts supplied by reference TRBV9 and TRBJ2-3, is DSGVTQTPKHLITATGQRVTLRCSPRSGDLSVYWYQQSLDQGLQFLIQYYNGEERAKGNILERFSAQQFPDLHSELNLSSLELGDSALYFCASSGHQGIGTDTQYFGPGTRLTVL.

The chain has TRBV20-1 and TRBJ1-1, with D maybe TRBD1 (5 bases). Between the trimmed V and J ends, which lost 3 bases and 2 bases, there was a span of 13 bases. This CDR3 has 14 amino acids. Germline CDR1 reads DFQATT; CDR2 reads SNEGSKA (reference sequence). CDR3 coding DNA: TGCAGTGCTAGTCTCGACAGACTTAACACTGAAGCTTTCTTT. Protein product: CSASLDRLNTEAFF.

The V call is TRBV2, the J call TRBJ1-1, with D perhaps matching TRBD1 (5 bases). The CDR3 length is 15 residues. Trimming cost V 6 bases and J 2 bases, with 16 bases left between them. Germline CDR1 is SNHLY and CDR2 is FYNNEI. The chain's CDR3 is CASRPKRGGNTEAFF. CDR3 DNA: TGTGCCAGCAGACCAAAGAGGGGAGGTAACACTGAAGCTTTCTTT.

The chain employs TRBV6-5 and TRBJ2-7, with D perhaps matching TRBD1 (5 bases). The CDR3 is 14 amino acids. Germline loops: CDR1 MNHEY, CDR2 SVGAGI. Trimming cost V 4 bases and J 4 bases, with 14 bases left between them. The CDR3 here is CASSSMRQPYEQYF. The CDR3 region has the DNA TGTGCCAGCAGTTCTATGCGACAGCCTTACGAGCAGTACTTC.

J is TRBJ2-2 and V is TRBV5-1, with TRBD1 identical over 7 bases. Looked up from germline, CDR1 is SGHRS and CDR2 is YFSETQ. Losses at the gene ends were 0 bases for V and 4 bases for J; bases not matched to a gene: 3. This CDR3 region has 15 residues. CDR3 in DNA: TGCGCCAGCAGCTTGGGGGACAGATCCACCGGGGAGCTGTTTTTT. Protein sequence: CASSLGDRSTGELFF. The entire variable domain, with the rest obtained from reference TRBV5-1 and TRBJ2-2, is as follows: KAGVTQTPRYLIKTRGQQVTLSCSPISGHRSVSWYQQTPGQGLQFLFEYFSETQRNKGNFPGRFSGRQFSNSRSEMNVSTLELGDSALYLCASSLGDRSTGELFFGEGSRLTVL.

This clone was recorded only once. CDR3 amino acids: CASSLTTSGSHEQFF. The CDR3 region has the DNA TGTGCCAGCAGTTTAACCACTAGCGGGAGCCATGAGCAGTTCTTC. V gene TRBV28 combines with J gene TRBJ2-1; TRBD2 agrees at 11 bases. Trimming cost V 2 bases and J 8 bases; bases outside gene matches: 5. This CDR3 contains 15 residues. Germline assignment: CDR1 MDHEN and CDR2 SYDVKM. Complete variable domain (other parts from reference TRBV28 and TRBJ2-1): DVKVTQSSRYLVKRTGEKVFLECVQDMDHENMFWYRQDPGLGLRLIYFSYDVKMKEKGDIPEGYSVSREKKERFSLILESASTNQTSMYLCASSLTTSGSHEQFFGPGTRLTVL.

This chain links TRBV5-1 with TRBJ2-7; 9 bases match TRBD2. The CDR3 has 16 amino acids. V lost 0 bases, J lost 4 bases, and 8 bases stayed unmatched. Germline assignment: CDR1 SGHRS and CDR2 YFSETQ. CDR3 nucleotide sequence: TGCGCCAGCAGCTTGGTCCTAGCGGGAAGTACTTACGAGCAGTACTTC. Translated: CASSLVLAGSTYEQYF.

The chain has TRBV5-8 and TRBJ1-3; a possible D gene is TRBD1 (5 bases). V was trimmed by 2 bases and J by 0 bases, leaving 12 bases between them. The CDR3 has 16 amino acids. CDR1 is SGHTS and CDR2 is YDEGEE in the germline V gene. The CDR3 nucleotides are TGTGCCAGCAGCTTCGTAACGGGGGGCTCTGGAAACACCATATATTTT. As protein: CASSFVTGGSGNTIYF.

The chain couples TRBV25-1 to TRBJ2-5; 7 bases match TRBD2. V lost 8 bases, J lost 4 bases, and 1 base stayed unmatched. The CDR3 covers 11 residues. Germline V lookup: CDR1 MGHDK, CDR2 SYGVNS. CDR3: CASGGGETQYF. The CDR3 DNA follows: TGTGCCAGCGGGGGGGGAGAGACCCAGTACTTC.

The V and J genes are TRBV25-1 and TRBJ2-5; a possible D gene is TRBD1 (6 bases). The CDR3 extends over 14 amino acids. Germline CDR1 is MGHDK and CDR2 is SYGVNS. Trimming cost V 2 bases and J 7 bases, with 14 bases left between them. The CDR3: CASSEGRQVATQYF. Written as DNA, the CDR3 is TGTGCCAGCAGTGAAGGCCGACAGGTCGCGACCCAGTACTTC.

This sequence joins TRBV28 and TRBJ2-1, with 10 bases lining up with TRBD1. CDR3 length: 16 residues. CDR1 and CDR2 (germline): MDHEN, SYDVKM. The V and J ends lost 3 bases and 1 base, in that order; junction bases with no gene match: 3. The CDR3: CASSFGQGVSYNEQFF. The CDR3 bases are TGTGCCAGCAGTTTTGGACAGGGGGTGTCCTACAATGAGCAGTTCTTC.

The V call is TRBV10-3, the J call TRBJ2-3; TRBD1 is a possible D gene (5 bases). The CDR3 is 11 residues long. The germline gives CDR1 ENHRY, CDR2 SYGVKD. The V end was cut by 4 bases, the J end by 6 bases, with 5 bases between. The CDR3 DNA reads as TGTGCCATCAGTGCAGGGGATACGCAGTATTTT. The encoded protein is CAISAGDTQYF.

The chain employs TRBV5-1 and TRBJ1-5, with D unresolved. Germline V gives CDR1 SGHRS, CDR2 YFSETQ. The CDR3 totals 14 residues. V was clipped by 4 bases and J by 4 bases, with 12 bases between them. This CDR3 reads CASSQEDSNQPQHF. The CDR3, as DNA: TGCGCCAGCAGCCAGGAGGATTCAAATCAGCCCCAGCATTTT.